This TCR beta chain was recorded in a study of blood T cell repertoires in COVID-19. V lost 1 base to trimming and J lost 9 bases; unmatched junction nucleotides: 8. Germline V gene sequence: CDR1 SGHNT, CDR2 YYREEE (reference sequence). CDR3 length equals 15 residues. In the source study's methods: Scientists estimated how many nucleated cells there were by amplifying reference gene primers. Generated by immunoSEQ multiplex PCR, the TCRdb table keeps only in-frame clones and is missing some. V and J calls and clone size are as listed in that table; D and trimming were resolved from the DNA. The sample lists 250,000 to 350,000 clones, about 89% occurring once.

The sample taken for sequencing was peripheral blood. The chain employs TRBV5-4 and TRBJ2-1, with 9 bases fitting TRBD2. This receptor was taken from a woman aged 55-70 years with acute or convalescent COVID-19. This chain's CDR3 is CASSLKAGGGGEQFF. The CDR3 DNA follows: TGTGCCAGCAGCTTGAAAGCGGGGGGTGGTGGTGAGCAGTTCTTC.